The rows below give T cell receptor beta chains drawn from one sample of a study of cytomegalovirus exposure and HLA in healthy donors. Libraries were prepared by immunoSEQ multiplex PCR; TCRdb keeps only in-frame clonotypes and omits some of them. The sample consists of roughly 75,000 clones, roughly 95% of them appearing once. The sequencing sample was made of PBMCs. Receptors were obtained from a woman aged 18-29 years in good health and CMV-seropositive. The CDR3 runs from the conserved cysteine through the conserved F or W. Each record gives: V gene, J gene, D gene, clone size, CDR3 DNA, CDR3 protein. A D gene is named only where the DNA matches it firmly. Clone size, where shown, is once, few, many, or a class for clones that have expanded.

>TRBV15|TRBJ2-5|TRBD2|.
TGTGCCACCAGCACCGGGACTAGCGGGAGGGGTGAGACCCAGTACTTC
CATSTGTSGRGETQYF
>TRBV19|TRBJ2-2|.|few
TGTGCCAGTAGGAGGTCCGCCACATCGAACACCGGGGAGCTGTTTTTT
CASRRSATSNTGELFF
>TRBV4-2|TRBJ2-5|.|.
TGTGCCAGCAGCCAAGATCGGTTGGAAGAGACCCAGTACTTC
CASSQDRLEETQYF
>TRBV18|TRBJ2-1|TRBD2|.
TGTGCCAGCTCACCACAGACTAGCGGGGCCGGGGGTGAGCAGTTCTTC
CASSPQTSGAGGEQFF
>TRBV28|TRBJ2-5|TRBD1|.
TGTGCCAGCAGTCCGGGACAGGGAGAGACCCAGTACTTC
CASSPGQGETQYF
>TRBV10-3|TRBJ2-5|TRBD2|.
TGTGCCATCAGTACTAGCGGGGTAAGAGAGACCCAGTACTTC
CAISTSGVRETQYF
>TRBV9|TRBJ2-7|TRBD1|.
TGTGCCAGCAGCGCCCGGGACAGGGGGTCCTACGAGCAGTACTTC
CASSARDRGSYEQYF
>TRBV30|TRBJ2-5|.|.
TGTGCCTGGAGTGTACCTAATTGGGGCGAAGAGACCCAGTACTTC
CAWSVPNWGEETQYF
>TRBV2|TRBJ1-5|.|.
TGTGCCAGCAGTGTACAGACTAGCAATCAGCCCCAGCATTTT
CASSVQTSNQPQHF
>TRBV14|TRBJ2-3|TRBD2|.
TGTGCCAGCAGCAGGACTAGCGGGGGAGATACGCAGTATTTT
CASSRTSGGDTQYF
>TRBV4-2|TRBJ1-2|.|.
TGTGCCAGCAGCCAAGGCTCACTAGCTTATGGCTACACCTTC
CASSQGSLAYGYTF
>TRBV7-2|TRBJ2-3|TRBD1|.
TGTGCCAGCAGCTTAGGGACAGGGTGGGCAGATACGCAGTATTTT
CASSLGTGWADTQYF
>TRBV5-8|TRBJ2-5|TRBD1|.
TGTGCCAGCAGCACCGGACAGGGGGCAGGAGAGACCCAGTACTTC
CASSTGQGAGETQYF
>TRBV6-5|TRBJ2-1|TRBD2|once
TGTGCCAGCAGGGCCGGGACTAGCGGATACAATGAGCAGTTCTTC
CASRAGTSGYNEQFF
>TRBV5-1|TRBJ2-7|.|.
TGCGCCAGCAGCTTGGCCTCTAGCGTCATTTCCTACGAGCAGTACTTC
CASSLASSVISYEQYF
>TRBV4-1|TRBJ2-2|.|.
TGCGCCAGCAGCCAACTTGTAGGGGCCGCGAACACCGGGGAGCTGTTTTTT
CASSQLVGAANTGELFF
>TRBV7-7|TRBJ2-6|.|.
TGTGCCAGCAGCTCTAACTCTGGGGCCAACGTCCTGACTTTC
CASSSNSGANVLTF
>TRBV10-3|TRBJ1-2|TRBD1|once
TGTGCCATCAGCGAGGGGGCGGATGGCTACACCTTC
CAISEGADGYTF
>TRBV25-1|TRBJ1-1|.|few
TGTGCCAGCAGTGACGGGGTGCGCCTAGAAGCTTTCTTT
CASSDGVRLEAFF
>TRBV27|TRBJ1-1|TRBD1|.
TGTGCCAGCAGTTTATGGGACAGGGGGCTCGCTTTCTTT
CASSLWDRGLAFF
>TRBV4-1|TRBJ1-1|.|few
TGCGCCAGCAGCCAAGCCCCCCAGGGGCGAGCAGGGACTGAAGCTTTCTTT
CASSQAPQGRAGTEAFF
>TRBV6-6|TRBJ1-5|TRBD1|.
TGTGCCAGCAGTTACCCCCCCCGGCAGGGGGATCAGCCCCAGCATTTT
CASSYPPRQGDQPQHF
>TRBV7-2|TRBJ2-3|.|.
TGTGCCAGCACCATCGTAGCGGATAGCACAGATACGCAGTATTTT
CASTIVADSTDTQYF
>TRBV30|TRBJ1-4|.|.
TGTGCCTGGAGTTACGGGACTCCTAATGAAAAACTGTTTTTT
CAWSYGTPNEKLFF
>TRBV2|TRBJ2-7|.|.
TGTGCCAGCAGTGAGCCGGGGATTTCCTACGAGCAGTACTTC
CASSEPGISYEQYF
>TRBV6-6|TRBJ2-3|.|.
TGTGCCAGCAGTTACTCTGGTTGGAGCGCAGATACGCAGTATTTT
CASSYSGWSADTQYF
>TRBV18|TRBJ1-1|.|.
TGTGCCAGCTCAGACCAGGCGAACACTGAAGCTTTCTTT
CASSDQANTEAFF
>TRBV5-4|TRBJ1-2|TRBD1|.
TGTGCCAGCAGCTTATTATTTAGGGGACAGGGACGTTATGGCTACACCTTC
CASSLLFRGQGRYGYTF
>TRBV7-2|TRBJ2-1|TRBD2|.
TGTGCCAGCAGCCGTTGGACTAGCGGGACGGAGTATGAGCAGTTCTTC
CASSRWTSGTEYEQFF
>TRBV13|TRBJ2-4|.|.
TGTGCCAGCAGCTTAAGACTAGCCAAAAACATTCAGTACTTC
CASSLRLAKNIQYF
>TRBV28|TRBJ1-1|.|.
TGTGCCAGCAGGGCCGCAGCGGGGTCAACCCTAGTGAACACTGAAGCTTTCTTT
CASRAAAGSTLVNTEAFF
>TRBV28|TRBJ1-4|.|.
TGTGCCAGCAGCCTAATCGGAGAGGGTTCTAATGAAAAACTGTTTTTT
CASSLIGEGSNEKLFF
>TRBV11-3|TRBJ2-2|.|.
TGTGCCAGCAGCTTGGACGACAGGCCCAACACCGGGGAGCTGTTTTTT
CASSLDDRPNTGELFF
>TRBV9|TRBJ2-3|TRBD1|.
TGTGCCAGCAGCCTTAGACAGGGGACAGATACGCAGTATTTT
CASSLRQGTDTQYF
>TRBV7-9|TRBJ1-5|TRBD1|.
TGTGCCAGCAGTCCCGGGACAGGGGGGCAGCCCCAGCATTTT
CASSPGTGGQPQHF
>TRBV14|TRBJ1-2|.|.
TGTGCCAGCAGCCAAGATCAAACGGGAGACTCCTATGGCTACACCTTC
CASSQDQTGDSYGYTF
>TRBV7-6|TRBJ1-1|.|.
TGTGCCAGCAGCTTAGAACTGCGCACTGAAGCTTTCTTT
CASSLELRTEAFF
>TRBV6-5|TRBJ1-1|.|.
TGTGCCAGCAGGCCGGGACATAACACTGAAGCTTTCTTT
CASRPGHNTEAFF
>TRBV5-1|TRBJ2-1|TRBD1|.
TGCGCCAGCAGCTACACAGGGGGCTCCTACAATGAGCAGTTCTTC
CASSYTGGSYNEQFF
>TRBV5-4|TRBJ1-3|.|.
TGTGCCAGCAGCGCCTTGAGAGGCACCGAATCTGGAAACACCATATATTTT
CASSALRGTESGNTIYF
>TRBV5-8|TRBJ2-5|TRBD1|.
TGTGCCAGCAGCTCCGGACAGGTGTTGGAGACCCAGTACTTC
CASSSGQVLETQYF
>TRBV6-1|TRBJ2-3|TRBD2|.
TGTGCCAGCAGTGATAGCGGGGGGGCGGATACGCAGTATTTT
CASSDSGGADTQYF
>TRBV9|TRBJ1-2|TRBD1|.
TGTGCCAGCAGCCCCTGGGACAGGGTTAACTATGGCTACACCTTC
CASSPWDRVNYGYTF
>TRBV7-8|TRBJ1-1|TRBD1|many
TGTGCCAGCAGCTATCGACAGGGGGCCAGCACTGAAGCTTTCTTT
CASSYRQGASTEAFF
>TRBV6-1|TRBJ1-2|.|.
TGTGCCAGCAGTGGTCCGGGAACTTTAGGCCCGGGGGGCTACACCTTC
CASSGPGTLGPGGYTF
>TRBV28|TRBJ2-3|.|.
TGTGCCAGCATTCCCTCGGGAGAGTTGGAGGATACGCAGTATTTT
CASIPSGELEDTQYF
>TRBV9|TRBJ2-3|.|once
TGTGCCAGCAGCACCTTAACCAGTAGCACAGATACGCAGTATTTT
CASSTLTSSTDTQYF
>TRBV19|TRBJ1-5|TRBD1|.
TGTGCCAGTAGTAACGAGGACAGGGAAGGTTTCGATCAGCCCCAGCATTTT
CASSNEDREGFDQPQHF
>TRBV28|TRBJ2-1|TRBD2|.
TGTGCCAGCAGTAACCCGACTAGCTCTAATGAGCAGTTCTTC
CASSNPTSSNEQFF
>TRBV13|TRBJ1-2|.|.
TGTGCCAGCAGCTTCGGGAAGGGATTTAAGGATGGCTACACCTTC
CASSFGKGFKDGYTF